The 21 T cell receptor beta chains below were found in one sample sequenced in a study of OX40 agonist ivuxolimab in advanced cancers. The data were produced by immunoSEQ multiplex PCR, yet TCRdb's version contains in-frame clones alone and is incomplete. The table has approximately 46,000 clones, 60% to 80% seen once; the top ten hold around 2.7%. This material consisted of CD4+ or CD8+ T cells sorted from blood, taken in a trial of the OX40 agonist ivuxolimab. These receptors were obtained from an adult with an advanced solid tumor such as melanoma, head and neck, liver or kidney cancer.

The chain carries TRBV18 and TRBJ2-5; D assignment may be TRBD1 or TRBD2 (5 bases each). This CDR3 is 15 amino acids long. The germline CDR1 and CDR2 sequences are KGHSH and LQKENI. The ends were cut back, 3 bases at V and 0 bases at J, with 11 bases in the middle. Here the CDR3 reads CASSPAGDHQETQYF. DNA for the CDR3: TGTGCCAGCTCACCGGCCGGGGACCACCAAGAGACCCAGTACTTC.

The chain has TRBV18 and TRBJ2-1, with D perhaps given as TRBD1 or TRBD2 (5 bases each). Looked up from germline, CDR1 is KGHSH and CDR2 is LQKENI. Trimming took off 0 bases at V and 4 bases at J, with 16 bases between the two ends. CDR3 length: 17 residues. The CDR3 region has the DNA TGTGCCAGCTCACCACCGGTGTTGGGGGAACGGTACAATGAGCAGTTCTTC. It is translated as CASSPPVLGERYNEQFF.

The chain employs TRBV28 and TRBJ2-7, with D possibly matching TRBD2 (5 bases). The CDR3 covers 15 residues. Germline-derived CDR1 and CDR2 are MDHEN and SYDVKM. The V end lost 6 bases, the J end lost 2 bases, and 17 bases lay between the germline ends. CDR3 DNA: TGTGCCAGCAGCTCCCCGACAAAGGAGGCCTACGAGCAGTACTTC. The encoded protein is CASSSPTKEAYEQYF.

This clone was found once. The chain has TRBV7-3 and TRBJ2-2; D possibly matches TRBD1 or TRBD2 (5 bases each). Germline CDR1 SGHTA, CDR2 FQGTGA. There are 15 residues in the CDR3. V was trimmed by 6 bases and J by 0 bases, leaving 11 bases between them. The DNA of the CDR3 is TGTGCCAGCAGACCAGGGACGGCGAACACCGGGGAGCTGTTTTTT. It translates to CASRPGTANTGELFF. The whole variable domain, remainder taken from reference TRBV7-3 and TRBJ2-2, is GAGVSQTPSNKVTEKGKYVELRCDPISGHTALYWYRQSLGQGPEFLIYFQGTGAADDSGLPNDRFFAVRPEGSVSTLKIQRTERGDSAVYLCASRPGTANTGELFFGEGSRLTVL.

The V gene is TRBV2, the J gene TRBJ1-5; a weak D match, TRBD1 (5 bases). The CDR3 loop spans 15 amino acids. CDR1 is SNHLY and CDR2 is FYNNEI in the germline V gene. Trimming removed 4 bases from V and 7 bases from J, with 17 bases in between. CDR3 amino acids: CASSVRLLGEQPQHF. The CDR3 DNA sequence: TGTGCCAGCAGTGTCAGGCTCTTAGGGGAACAGCCCCAGCATTTT.

CDR3 nucleotides: TGCGCCAGCAGCTTGGCCCAGAACTCTGGAAACACCATATATTTT. Amino acid sequence: CASSLAQNSGNTIYF. The chain couples TRBV5-1 to TRBJ1-3; no reliable D call. CDR3 length equals 15 residues. Germline V gene lookup returns CDR1 SGHRS and CDR2 YFSETQ. Trimming stripped 0 bases from V and 0 bases from J, with 7 bases between.

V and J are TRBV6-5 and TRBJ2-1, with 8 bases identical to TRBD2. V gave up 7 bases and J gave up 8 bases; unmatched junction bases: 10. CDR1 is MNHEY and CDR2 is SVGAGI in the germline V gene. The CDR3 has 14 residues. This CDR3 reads CASKRGGSWDEQFF. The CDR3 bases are TGTGCCAGCAAACGGGGGGGGAGTTGGGATGAGCAGTTCTTC.

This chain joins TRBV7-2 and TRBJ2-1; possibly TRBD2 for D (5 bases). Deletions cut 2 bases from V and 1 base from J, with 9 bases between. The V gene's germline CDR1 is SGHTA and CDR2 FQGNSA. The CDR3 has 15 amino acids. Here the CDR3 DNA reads TGTGCCAGCAGCTTAATCGGCGGGTCCTACAATGAGCAGTTCTTC. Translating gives CASSLIGGSYNEQFF.

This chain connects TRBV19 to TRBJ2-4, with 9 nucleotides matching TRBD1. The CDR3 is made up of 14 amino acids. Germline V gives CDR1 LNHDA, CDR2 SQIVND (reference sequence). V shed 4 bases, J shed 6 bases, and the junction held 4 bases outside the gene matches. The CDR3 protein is CASSNRQGVNIQYF. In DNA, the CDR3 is TGTGCCAGTAGTAACAGACAGGGGGTAAACATTCAGTACTTC.

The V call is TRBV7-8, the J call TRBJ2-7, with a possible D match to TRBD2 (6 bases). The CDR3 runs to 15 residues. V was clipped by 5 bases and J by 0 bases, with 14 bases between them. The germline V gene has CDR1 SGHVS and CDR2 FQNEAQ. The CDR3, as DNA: TGTGCCAGCAGCCTAGGTCGGGACTCCTCCTACGAGCAGTACTTC. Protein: CASSLGRDSSYEQYF.

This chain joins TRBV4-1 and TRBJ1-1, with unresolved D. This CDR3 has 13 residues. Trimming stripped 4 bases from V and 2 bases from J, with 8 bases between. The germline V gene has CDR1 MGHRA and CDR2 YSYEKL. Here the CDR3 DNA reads TGCGCCAGCAGCCCCCTACTAAACACTGAAGCTTTCTTT. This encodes CASSPLLNTEAFF.

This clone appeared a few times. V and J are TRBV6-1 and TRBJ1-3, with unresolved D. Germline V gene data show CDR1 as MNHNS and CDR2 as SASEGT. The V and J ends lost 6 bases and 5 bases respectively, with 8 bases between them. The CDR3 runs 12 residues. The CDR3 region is CASRDGRNTIYF. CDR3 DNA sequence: TGTGCCAGCAGGGACGGCAGAAACACCATATATTTT.

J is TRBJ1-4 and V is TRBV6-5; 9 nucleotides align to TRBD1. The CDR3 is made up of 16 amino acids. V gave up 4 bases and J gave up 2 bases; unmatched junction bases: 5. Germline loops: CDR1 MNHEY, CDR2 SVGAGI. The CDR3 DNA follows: TGTGCCAGCAGTTGGGACAGGGCACGGACTAATGAAAAACTGTTTTTT. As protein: CASSWDRARTNEKLFF.

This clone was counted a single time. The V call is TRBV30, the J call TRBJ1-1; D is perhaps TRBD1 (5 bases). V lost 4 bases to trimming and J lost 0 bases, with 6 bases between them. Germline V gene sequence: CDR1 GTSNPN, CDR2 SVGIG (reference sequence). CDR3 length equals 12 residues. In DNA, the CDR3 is TGTGCCTGGATGACAGTGAACACTGAAGCTTTCTTT. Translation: CAWMTVNTEAFF.

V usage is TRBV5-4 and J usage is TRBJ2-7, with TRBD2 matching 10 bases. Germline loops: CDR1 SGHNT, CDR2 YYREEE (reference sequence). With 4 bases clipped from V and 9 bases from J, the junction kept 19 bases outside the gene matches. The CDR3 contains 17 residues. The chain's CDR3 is CASSQVDVMSGRVPQYF. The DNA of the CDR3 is TGTGCCAGCAGCCAAGTGGATGTGATGAGCGGGAGGGTGCCGCAGTACTTC.

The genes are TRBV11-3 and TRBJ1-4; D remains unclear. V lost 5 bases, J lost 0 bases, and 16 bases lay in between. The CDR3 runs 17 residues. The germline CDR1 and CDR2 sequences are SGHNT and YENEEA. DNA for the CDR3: TGTGCCAGCAGCCCCCTAGGCAGCAGCACAACTAATGAAAAACTGTTTTTT. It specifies CASSPLGSSTTNEKLFF.

The DNA of the CDR3 is TGTGCCAGCAGATATTCACAGGGTGGCTACGAGCAGTACTTC. Translating it yields CASRYSQGGYEQYF. J is TRBJ2-7 and V is TRBV6-5; D may be TRBD1 (6 bases). The germline gives CDR1 MNHEY, CDR2 SVGAGI. This CDR3 comprises 14 residues. Between the trimmed V and J ends, which lost 6 bases and 3 bases, there was a span of 15 bases.

The CDR3, as DNA: TGCGCCAGCAGCGATCGACTAGCGGCAGATACGCAGTATTTT. It yields the protein CASSDRLAADTQYF. J is TRBJ2-3 and V is TRBV5-1, with TRBD2 matching 9 bases. The V and J ends lost 4 bases and 4 bases, in that order; junction bases with no gene match: 4. Germline V gives CDR1 SGHRS, CDR2 YFSETQ. This CDR3 has 14 residues.

The CDR3: CASSNPTLSNYGYTF. The CDR3 DNA reads as TGTGCCAGCAGTAACCCCACACTTTCTAACTATGGCTACACCTTC. The V and J genes are TRBV6-5 and TRBJ1-2; D is unresolved. The CDR3 is made up of 15 amino acids. V lost 5 bases, J lost 0 bases, and 13 bases lay in between. CDR1 and CDR2 (germline): MNHEY, SVGAGI.

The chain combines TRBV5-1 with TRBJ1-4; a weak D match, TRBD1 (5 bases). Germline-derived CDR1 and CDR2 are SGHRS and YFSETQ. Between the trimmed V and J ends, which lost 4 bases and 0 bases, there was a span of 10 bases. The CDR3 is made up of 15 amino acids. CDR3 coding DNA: TGCGCCAGCAGCCGACAGCGGGCAACTAATGAAAAACTGTTTTTT. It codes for CASSRQRATNEKLFF.

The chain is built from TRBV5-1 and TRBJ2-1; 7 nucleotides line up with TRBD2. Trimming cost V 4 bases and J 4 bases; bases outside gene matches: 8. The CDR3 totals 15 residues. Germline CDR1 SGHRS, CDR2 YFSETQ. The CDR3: CASSASGTSYNEQFF. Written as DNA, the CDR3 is TGCGCCAGCAGCGCTAGCGGAACCTCTTACAATGAGCAGTTCTTC.